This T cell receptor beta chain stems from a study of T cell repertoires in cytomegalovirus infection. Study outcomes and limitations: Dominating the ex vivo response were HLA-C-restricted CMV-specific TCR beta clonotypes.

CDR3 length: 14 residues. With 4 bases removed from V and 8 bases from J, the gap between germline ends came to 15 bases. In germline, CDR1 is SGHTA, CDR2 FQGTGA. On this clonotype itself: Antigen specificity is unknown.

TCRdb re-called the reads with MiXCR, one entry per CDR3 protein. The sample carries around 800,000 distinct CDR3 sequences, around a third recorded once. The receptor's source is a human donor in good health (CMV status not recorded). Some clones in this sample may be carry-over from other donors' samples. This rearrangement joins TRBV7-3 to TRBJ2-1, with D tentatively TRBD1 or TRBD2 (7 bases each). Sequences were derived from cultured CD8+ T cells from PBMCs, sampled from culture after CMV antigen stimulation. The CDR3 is CASSSGGGPDEQFF. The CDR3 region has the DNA TGTGCCAGCAGCTCAGGGGGGGGGCCAGATGAGCAGTTCTTC.